Listed below are T cell receptor beta chains from one sample, sequenced in a study of blood T cell repertoires in COVID-19. Clones were read by immunoSEQ multiplex PCR, and TCRdb kept only the in-frame ones, dropping some. The table records approximately 270,000 clones, 70% to 90% of them present only once. The specimen sequenced was peripheral blood. Receptor source: a man in his late teens or twenties with active or convalescent COVID-19. The CDR3 runs from the conserved cysteine through the conserved F or W. A D gene is named only where the DNA matches it firmly. Clone size is given for some rows only: seen once, a few or many times, or a class if the clone is expanded.

>TRBV4-3|-|TRBJ2-2|-
CASSQDQAGELFF
>TRBV2|-|TRBJ2-7|-
CASSEVDFNYEQYF
>TRBV9|TRBD1|TRBJ2-2|-
CASSPRAQGVTGGELFF
>TRBV15|-|TRBJ1-4|-
CATSRDFGVGEKLFF
>TRBV28|TRBD2|TRBJ2-7|-
CASSDPSGGSYEQYF
>TRBV28|-|TRBJ1-5|-
CASSSAGLRNQPQHF
>TRBV7-6|TRBD1|TRBJ1-1|-
CASSPRDRGSGTEAFF
>TRBV6-4|TRBD2|TRBJ2-1|-
CASSVTSGRDEQFF
>TRBV29-1|-|TRBJ1-1|-
CSVLITVATEAFF
>TRBV9|TRBD2|TRBJ2-7|-
CASSVVPGGTYEQYF
>TRBV4-1|TRBD1|TRBJ2-4|-
CASSQDWTGPWNIQYF
>TRBV27|-|TRBJ2-3|-
CASSSVGLSTTQYF
>TRBV10-3|TRBD2|TRBJ2-7|-
CAISESLTPGLAVEQYF
>TRBV7-2|-|TRBJ2-7|-
CASSLGAGREQYF
>TRBV28|TRBD2|TRBJ2-1|few
CAIGLAGGFYNEQFF
>TRBV27|-|TRBJ2-3|-
CASSSRMTSSTTDTQYF
>TRBV2|TRBD1|TRBJ2-1|few
CASRTGVADEQFF
>TRBV7-9|TRBD1|TRBJ2-6|-
CASSRGTGGSGANVLTF
>TRBV19|-|TRBJ1-1|-
CASSIPGRGEAFF
>TRBV9|TRBD1|TRBJ2-7|-
CASSPRQGWMSEQYF
>TRBV5-5|TRBD1|TRBJ1-6|-
CASSTGTGNSPLHF
>TRBV7-3|-|TRBJ2-1|-
CASSLNVQNSYNEQFF
>TRBV5-1|-|TRBJ1-1|-
CASSFTGSELGAFF
>TRBV4-1|TRBD1|TRBJ1-2|-
CASSQAGGRTGVGGYTF
>TRBV7-9|-|TRBJ1-4|-
CASSLPTMGGANEKLFF
>TRBV3-1/TRBV3-2|TRBD2|TRBJ2-7|few
CASSRGLAGTYEQYF
>TRBV30|-|TRBJ2-7|-
CAWRGAYEQYF
>TRBV5-1|TRBD2|TRBJ2-1|-
CASSLGRGDFYNEQFF
>TRBV7-9|-|TRBJ2-7|-
CASSQWTGPLEQYF
>TRBV19|TRBD1|TRBJ1-1|few
CASSTGQGLREAFF
>TRBV6-1|-|TRBJ2-7|once
CASSEGRDYEQYF
>TRBV7-2|-|TRBJ1-6|-
CASSSGYGSPLHF
>TRBV9|TRBD2|TRBJ2-1|-
CASSFSGRDYNEQFF
>TRBV13|-|TRBJ2-3|-
CASSLVQDQFTDTQYF
>TRBV6-4|TRBD1|TRBJ2-1|-
CASSVGTGTEQFF
>TRBV11-2|TRBD2|TRBJ2-1|-
CASSLDAGGHIFNEQFF
>TRBV6-5|TRBD1|TRBJ2-7|-
CASSSPRGYIYEQYF
>TRBV10-3|-|TRBJ1-1|-
CAISAGHGTEAFF
>TRBV7-8|-|TRBJ1-1|-
CASSLGQVNTEAFF
>TRBV5-1|TRBD1|TRBJ1-1|few
CASSLAQGAPEAFF
>TRBV19|TRBD1|TRBJ1-1|-
CASSIQGPGGGTEAFF
>TRBV6-1|-|TRBJ1-3|few
CASSVASSGNTIYF
>TRBV7-9|TRBD1|TRBJ1-1|-
CASRKNLGGPDIKTEAFF
>TRBV6-4|-|TRBJ1-2|-
CASRLTQGTPNYGYTF
>TRBV7-3|-|TRBJ1-1|-
CASSLRSVKTEAFF
>TRBV19|TRBD1|TRBJ1-2|-
CASSSLRGGGKGYTF
>TRBV6-2/TRBV6-3|TRBD1|TRBJ1-5|once
CASSWTGVHSNQPQHF
>TRBV24-1|TRBD1|TRBJ1-5|-
CATSENRDSNNQPQHF
>TRBV28|TRBD1|TRBJ1-4|-
CASRLDRVVEKLFF
>TRBV5-8|-|TRBJ2-7|many
CASSLTGAYEQYF
>TRBV5-4|-|TRBJ1-5|few
CASSLGSEPQHF
>TRBV28|-|TRBJ1-3|-
CASSLGGTVPSGNTIYF
>TRBV19|-|TRBJ1-1|-
CASNPGGQGPYF
>TRBV7-2|-|TRBJ1-1|-
CASSSPGQLNTEAFF
>TRBV9|-|TRBJ1-2|-
CASSSGYGYTF
>TRBV11-1|TRBD2|TRBJ2-5|-
CASSDLAGETQYF
>TRBV28|-|TRBJ1-6|once
CASSLGSPNSPLHF